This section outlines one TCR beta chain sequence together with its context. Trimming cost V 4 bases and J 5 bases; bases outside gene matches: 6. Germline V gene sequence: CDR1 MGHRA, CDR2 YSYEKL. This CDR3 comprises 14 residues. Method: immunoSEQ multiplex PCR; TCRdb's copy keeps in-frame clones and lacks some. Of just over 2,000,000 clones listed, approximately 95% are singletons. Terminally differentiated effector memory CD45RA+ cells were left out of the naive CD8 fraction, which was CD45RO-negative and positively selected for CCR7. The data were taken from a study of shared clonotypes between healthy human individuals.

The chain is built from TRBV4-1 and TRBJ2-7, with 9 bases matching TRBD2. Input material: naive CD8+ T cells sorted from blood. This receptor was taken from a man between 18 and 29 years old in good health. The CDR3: CASSPPGGGDEQYF. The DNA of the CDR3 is TGCGCCAGCAGCCCTCCGGGCGGGGGGGACGAGCAGTACTTC.